Listed here are 30 T cell receptor beta chains from one sample, sequenced in a study of CD8+ T cells in alopecia areata. Extraction and reverse transcription of RNA yielded cDNA as the sequencing template. Method: immunoSEQ multiplex PCR; TCRdb's copy keeps in-frame clones and lacks some. This table holds around 80,000 clones, just over 50% found once. The sample taken for sequencing was NKG2D-high CD8+ T cells sorted from blood. These receptors originate from a human donor with alopecia areata.

This chain links TRBV5-1 with TRBJ2-7, with a possible D match to TRBD2 (6 bases). V was pared by 0 bases and J by 5 bases, with 12 bases between. This CDR3 region has 14 residues. Germline-derived CDR1 and CDR2 are SGHRS and YFSETQ. The CDR3 bases are TGCGCCAGCAGCTTGGTTGGAGGGGTCAACGAGCAGTACTTC. This gives the protein CASSLVGGVNEQYF. The variable domain in full, completed from reference TRBV5-1 and TRBJ2-7, reads KAGVTQTPRYLIKTRGQQVTLSCSPISGHRSVSWYQQTPGQGLQFLFEYFSETQRNKGNFPGRFSGRQFSNSRSEMNVSTLELGDSALYLCASSLVGGVNEQYFGPGTRLTVT.

The gene calls are TRBV27 and TRBJ2-7; 8 bases align to TRBD2. Germline loops: CDR1 MNHEY, CDR2 SMNVEV (reference sequence). This CDR3 has 14 amino acids. The trim removed 5 bases at V and 8 bases at J, leaving 11 bases unmatched. CDR3 DNA sequence: TGTGCCAGCAGTAGGGGACTAGTGGCACGGAAGCAGTACTTC. This codes for CASSRGLVARKQYF.

The genes are TRBV5-1 and TRBJ2-7; the D gene is possibly TRBD1 (5 bases). Trimming cost V 4 bases and J 7 bases, with 12 bases left between them. Germline V lookup: CDR1 SGHRS, CDR2 YFSETQ. This CDR3 has 12 amino acids. DNA of the CDR3: TGCGCCAGCAGCCAGGGTTTGAGGGAGCAGTACTTC. This encodes CASSQGLREQYF.

On this clone: The DNA is omitted, as the CDR3 cannot be located on it reliably, and the CDR3 follows TCRdb's listing. The rearrangement uses TRBV27 and TRBJ2-1. The CDR3 contains 14 residues when both ends are counted. The germline V gene has CDR1 MNHEY and CDR2 SMNVEV (reference sequence). CDR3 residues: CASSFSGPGAEQFF.

The J gene is TRBJ2-5, the V gene TRBV7-9; 10 positions agree with TRBD2. Germline values: CDR1 SEHNR, CDR2 FQNEAQ (reference sequence). The J segment lost 5 bases and the V segment lost 1 base, leaving 1 base of the junction unmatched. The CDR3 has 14 residues. Here the CDR3 DNA reads TGTGCCAGCAGCTTAGGGACTAGCGGCGAGACCCAGTACTTC. As protein: CASSLGTSGETQYF.

The CDR3 is CSPRFYRLFF. CDR3 nucleotides: TGCAGCCCACGATTCTATCGACTGTTTTTT. The chain has TRBV29-1 and TRBJ1-4; D ambiguous. Germline V lookup: CDR1 SQVTM, CDR2 ANQGSEA. The CDR3 extends over 10 amino acids. Trimming cost V 8 bases and J 13 bases, with 14 bases left between them.

This rearrangement joins TRBV28 to TRBJ1-2; no clear D. Per the germline V gene, CDR1 is MDHEN and CDR2 is SYDVKM. This CDR3 has 12 residues. The V end was cut by 9 bases, the J end by 8 bases, with 16 bases between. The DNA of the CDR3 is TGTGCCAGTCAGCGGACGCTCTACGGCTACACCTTC. This translates into CASQRTLYGYTF.

The sample holds a few counts of this clone. The rearrangement joins TRBV4-2 to TRBJ2-7, with TRBD1 matching over 7 bases. Germline-derived CDR1 and CDR2 are LGHNA and YNFKEQ. The CDR3 spans 16 residues. V lost 2 bases to trimming and J lost 2 bases; unmatched junction nucleotides: 9. CDR3 region: CASSQFPGQSTYEQYF. The CDR3 DNA sequence: TGTGCCAGCAGCCAATTCCCGGGACAGTCCACCTACGAGCAGTACTTC.

This chain uses TRBV5-1 with TRBJ2-7, with TRBD1 matching over 7 bases. This CDR3 is 14 amino acids long. Germline V gene data show CDR1 as SGHRS and CDR2 as YFSETQ. V shed 4 bases, J shed 0 bases, and the junction held 4 bases outside the gene matches. The CDR3 region has the DNA TGCGCCAGCAGCCCAGGGACAGACTCCTACGAGCAGTACTTC. Protein product: CASSPGTDSYEQYF.

This clone occurred a few times. The rearrangement uses TRBV29-1 and TRBJ2-1; possible D gene TRBD2, 6 bases. The CDR3 runs to 16 residues. CDR1 and CDR2 (germline): SQVTM, ANQGSEA. V lost 5 bases and J 6 bases, leaving 23 bases between the germline ends. The chain's CDR3 is CSVWRGSRAPSNEQFF. CDR3 DNA sequence: TGCAGCGTTTGGCGGGGTTCGAGGGCCCCTAGCAATGAGCAGTTCTTC.

This chain joins TRBV5-1 and TRBJ2-7, with TRBD1 matching 7 bases. V lost 7 bases to trimming and J lost 2 bases; unmatched junction nucleotides: 12. CDR3 length equals 15 residues. Germline CDR1 is SGHRS and CDR2 is YFSETQ. The CDR3 sequence is CASGVGTDLTYEQYF. The CDR3 DNA follows: TGCGCCAGCGGGGTCGGGACAGACTTAACCTACGAGCAGTACTTC. The full variable domain, rest sourced from reference TRBV5-1 and TRBJ2-7, is KAGVTQTPRYLIKTRGQQVTLSCSPISGHRSVSWYQQTPGQGLQFLFEYFSETQRNKGNFPGRFSGRQFSNSRSEMNVSTLELGDSALYLCASGVGTDLTYEQYFGPGTRLTVT.

The V gene is TRBV28, the J gene TRBJ2-7; 7 positions match TRBD1. J lost 3 bases, V lost 3 bases, and 5 bases had no gene match. The CDR3 sequence is 14 residues long. Germline CDR1 is MDHEN and CDR2 is SYDVKM. CDR3 DNA sequence: TGTGCCAGCAGTTTGGGACAGACGCACTACGAGCAGTACTTC. It encodes CASSLGQTHYEQYF.

Only a few counts were recorded for this clone. V and J are TRBV11-2 and TRBJ2-1; 10 positions agree with TRBD1. CDR3 size: 14 residues. Trimming removed 5 bases from V and 9 bases from J; junction bases left unmatched: 7. Germline V gene sequence: CDR1 SGHAT, CDR2 FQNNGV. The CDR3, as DNA: TGTGCCAGCAGCCCCGGGACAGGGGCTGGTGAGCAGTTCTTC. Translating gives CASSPGTGAGEQFF.

The chain uses TRBV11-2 and TRBJ2-7; 7 nucleotides match TRBD1. V trimming: 3 bases; J trimming: 2 bases; junction bases outside the gene matches: 7. This CDR3 comprises 15 residues. Per germline, CDR1 SGHAT and CDR2 FQNNGV. CDR3 loop: CASSFAAGGTYEQYF. In nucleotides, the CDR3 is TGTGCCAGCAGCTTTGCGGCAGGGGGTACCTACGAGCAGTACTTC.

This clone was seen a handful of times. The chain combines TRBV4-1 with TRBJ2-3; 7 bases align to TRBD2. Germline loops: CDR1 MGHRA, CDR2 YSYEKL. V was clipped by 1 base and J by 3 bases; unmatched bases: 1. The length of the CDR3 is 14 residues. The DNA of the CDR3 is TGCGCCAGCAGCCAAGCGGGGGGAACAGATACGCAGTATTTT. Its protein is CASSQAGGTDTQYF.

This clone was observed a handful of times. This chain links TRBV29-1 with TRBJ2-1, with unresolved D. The CDR3 is 11 residues long. The V end was cut by 5 bases, the J end by 8 bases, with 10 bases between. CDR1 and CDR2 from the germline V gene are SQVTM and ANQGSEA. CDR3 region: CSVFQFHEQFF. In DNA form, the CDR3 reads TGCAGCGTTTTCCAATTCCATGAGCAGTTCTTC.

The rearrangement links TRBV29-1 to TRBJ2-7, with unresolved D. The CDR3 contains 10 residues. Deletions cut 6 bases from V and 6 bases from J, with 9 bases between. CDR1 SQVTM and CDR2 ANQGSEA come from the germline V gene. As DNA, the CDR3 is TGCAGCGTCCGCTACGGCGAGCAGTACTTC. This gives the protein CSVRYGEQYF.

This clone has just a few counts. This rearrangement joins TRBV27 to TRBJ2-7; 7 bases fit TRBD1. Germline trimming cut 7 bases from V and 0 bases from J; bases unmatched to any gene: 6. CDR1 MNHEY and CDR2 SMNVEV come from the germline V gene (reference sequence). There are 14 residues in the CDR3. The CDR3: CASKPGQSSYEQYF. CDR3 bases: TGTGCCAGCAAACCGGGACAGAGCTCCTACGAGCAGTACTTC.

The chain is built from TRBV25-1 and TRBJ2-2, with 13 bases lining up with TRBD2. The CDR3 runs 17 residues. The germline V gene encodes CDR1 MGHDK and CDR2 SYGVNS. V was pared by 10 bases and J by 1 base, with 9 bases of the junction left unmatched. CDR3 bases: TGTGCCACACTCGGGACTAGCGGGACCATGAACACCGGGGAGCTGTTTTTT. Protein: CATLGTSGTMNTGELFF. Full variable domain (missing parts from reference TRBV25-1 and TRBJ2-2): EADIYQTPRYLVIGTGKKITLECSQTMGHDKMYWYQQDPGMELHLIHYSYGVNSTEKGDLSSESTVSRIRTEHFPLTLESARPSHTSQYLCATLGTSGTMNTGELFFGEGSRLTVL.

The rearrangement links TRBV5-4 to TRBJ2-1, with 11 bases matching TRBD2. The ends lost 3 bases at V and 7 bases at J; junction bases unmatched: 9. In germline, CDR1 is SGHNT, CDR2 YYREEE (reference sequence). The CDR3 is 16 residues long. The CDR3 loop is CASSSILAGGRNEQFF. CDR3 coding DNA: TGTGCCAGCAGCTCCATCCTAGCGGGGGGAAGGAATGAGCAGTTCTTC. Drawing the rest from reference TRBV5-4 and TRBJ2-1, the complete variable domain is ETGVTQSPTHLIKTRGQQVTLRCSSQSGHNTVSWYQQALGQGPQFIFQYYREEENGRGNFPPRFSGLQFPNYSSELNVNALELDDSALYLCASSSILAGGRNEQFFGPGTRLTVL.

This chain connects TRBV27 to TRBJ2-5; TRBD2 aligns across 11 bases. The germline CDR1 and CDR2 sequences are MNHEY and SMNVEV (reference sequence). V lost 5 bases, J lost 5 bases, and 7 bases stayed unmatched. The CDR3 is 15 residues long. CDR3 loop: CASSGLAGGVETQYF. CDR3 DNA sequence: TGTGCCAGCAGTGGCCTAGCGGGAGGAGTCGAGACCCAGTACTTC.

The chain has TRBV27 and TRBJ2-3; D gene unclear. The CDR3 totals 10 residues. Germline V gene sequence: CDR1 MNHEY, CDR2 SMNVEV (reference sequence). The V end was cut by 3 bases, the J end by 10 bases, with 5 bases between. This chain's CDR3 is CASSLMPQYF. The CDR3 nucleotides are TGTGCCAGCAGTTTGATGCCGCAGTATTTT.

The chain links TRBV19 to TRBJ2-2, with TRBD2 as a possible D gene (7 bases). The V gene lost 9 bases and the J gene lost 6 bases, with 14 bases spanning the gap. The CDR3 spans 13 residues. CDR1 LNHDA and CDR2 SQIVND come from the germline V gene (reference sequence). The CDR3 region is CARSREGAGELFF. Here the CDR3 DNA reads TGTGCCAGGTCCAGGGAGGGGGCCGGGGAGCTGTTTTTT.

The gene calls are TRBV4-1 and TRBJ1-1; D is undetermined. The V gene's germline CDR1 is MGHRA and CDR2 YSYEKL. The CDR3 totals 11 residues. The V and J ends lost 1 base and 6 bases respectively, with 3 bases between them. CDR3 in amino acids: CASSQGSEAFF. CDR3 coding DNA: TGCGCCAGCAGCCAAGGGTCTGAAGCTTTCTTT.

The V and J genes are TRBV23-1 and TRBJ2-2; D tentatively fits TRBD1 or TRBD2 (6 bases each). TRBV23-1 is an ORF; its function is uncertain. The CDR3 is made up of 13 amino acids. The V end lost 6 bases, the J end lost 4 bases, and 9 bases lay between the germline ends. The CDR3 bases are TGCGCCAGCAGCGAGGGGGGCACCGGGGAGCTGTTTTTT. The encoded protein is CASSEGGTGELFF.

In its sample, this clone was seen a few times. CDR3 nucleotide sequence: TGTGCCAGTAGAAACGGGGAACAAGAGACCCAGTACTTC. This encodes CASRNGEQETQYF. This sequence joins TRBV19 and TRBJ2-5; maybe TRBD2 (5 bases). Looked up from germline, CDR1 is LNHDA and CDR2 is SQIVND (reference sequence). V was trimmed by 6 bases and J by 2 bases, leaving 10 bases between them. The CDR3 consists of 13 residues.

This sequence joins TRBV4-2 and TRBJ2-7, with 8 bases aligning to TRBD2. CDR1 and CDR2 from the germline V gene are LGHNA and YNFKEQ. The V gene end was trimmed by 0 bases and the J gene end by 2 bases; junction bases not matched to a gene: 3. The CDR3 has 15 residues. CDR3 sequence reads: CASSQEERGTYEQYF. The CDR3 region has the DNA TGTGCCAGCAGCCAAGAGGAGCGGGGGACCTACGAGCAGTACTTC.

The chain joins TRBV7-9 to TRBJ2-1, with 10 bases aligning to TRBD2. Germline values: CDR1 SEHNR, CDR2 FQNEAQ (reference sequence). This CDR3 has 15 amino acids. V gave up 5 bases and J gave up 4 bases; unmatched junction bases: 5. In nucleotides, the CDR3 is TGTGCCAGCAGCCGCGGACTAGCGGATTACAATGAGCAGTTCTTC. This codes for CASSRGLADYNEQFF. The entire variable domain, with the rest obtained from reference TRBV7-9 and TRBJ2-1, is as follows: DTGVSQNPRHKITKRGQNVTFRCDPISEHNRLYWYRQTLGQGPEFLTYFQNEAQLEKSRLLSDRFSAERPKGSFSTLEIQRTEQGDSAMYLCASSRGLADYNEQFFGPGTRLTVL.

The rearrangement joins TRBV29-1 to TRBJ2-1; D remains unclear. Germline V gene lookup returns CDR1 SQVTM and CDR2 ANQGSEA. CDR3 size: 11 residues. Trimming removed 4 bases from V and 3 bases from J, with 4 bases in between. Written as DNA, the CDR3 is TGCAGCGTTGTCTTCTACAATGAGCAGTTCTTC. Translated: CSVVFYNEQFF.

The chain combines TRBV4-1 with TRBJ2-3, with D uncertain. The CDR3 sequence is 14 residues long. V lost 1 base and J lost 4, with 9 bases in between. Germline V gives CDR1 MGHRA, CDR2 YSYEKL. The DNA of the CDR3 is TGCGCCAGCAGCCAAGGGGCTGCCCCAGATACGCAGTATTTT. Protein: CASSQGAAPDTQYF.